A selection of T cell receptor beta chains follows, all from one sample in a study of CD8 T cells in ankylosing spondylitis. TCRdb used MiXCR to reprocess the 5' RACE reads, holding one entry per CDR3 protein. Of roughly 48,000 distinct CDR3 sequences listed, roughly 7.4% are singletons. The sequencing sample was made of blood, either unsorted or a sorted T cell fraction (not recorded which). The receptors come from a female donor with ankylosing spondylitis or in good health (not recorded which). Each CDR3 is given with its conserved first and last residue. A D gene is named only where the DNA matches it firmly. A clone size is listed for some rows: how often the clone was seen (once, few, many), or a class if it is expanded.

D	size	V	J	DNA	CDR3
-	few	TRBV5-1	TRBJ1-1	TGCGCCAGCAGCTTGCTGGGGGAAGGAATTGAAGCTTTCTTT	CASSLLGEGIEAFF
-	many	TRBV12-3/TRBV12-4	TRBJ1-3	TGTGCCAGCACCCCTTCTGACTCTGGAAACACCATATATTTT	CASTPSDSGNTIYF
-	many	TRBV28	TRBJ2-3	TGTGCCACCGAAGGACAGCCTAGCACAGATACGCAGTATTTT	CATEGQPSTDTQYF
-	many	TRBV4-3	TRBJ2-5	TGCGCCAGCAGACTCCAGGAGACCCAGTACTTC	CASRLQETQYF
TRBD1	many	TRBV12-3/TRBV12-4	TRBJ2-1	TGTGCCAGCAGTTTAGGCAGGGGGTCCGCCTACAATGAGCAGTTCTTC	CASSLGRGSAYNEQFF
-	-	TRBV5-1	TRBJ2-5	TGCGCCAGCAGCTTGGTGACTGTTCAAGAGACCCAGTACTTC	CASSLVTVQETQYF
TRBD1	many	TRBV5-1	TRBJ1-1	TGCGCCAGCAGGCAGGGGGGCCCGAACACTGAAGCTTTCTTT	CASRQGGPNTEAFF
-	many	TRBV12-3/TRBV12-4	TRBJ1-1	TGTGCCAGCAGTTCACAGGGAACTGAAGCTTTCTTT	CASSSQGTEAFF
TRBD2	-	TRBV7-2	TRBJ2-3	TGTGCCAGCAGCTTATCTAGCGGCCCGGGCACAGATACGCAGTATTTT	CASSLSSGPGTDTQYF
-	many	TRBV7-6	TRBJ2-3	TGTGCCAGCAGCTTAGCTCGGACTCTCACAGATACGCAGTATTTT	CASSLARTLTDTQYF
-	many	TRBV20-1	TRBJ1-1	TGCAGTGCTAGAGTGGGAGGGACGAACACTGAAGCTTTCTTT	CSARVGGTNTEAFF
-	-	TRBV11-2	TRBJ2-7	TGTGCCAGCAGCTCCCCTCCGGGACAAGGCGACGAGCAGTACTTC	CASSSPPGQGDEQYF
-	many	TRBV20-1	TRBJ1-1	TGCAGTGCTTCGGACCCGACAGGGAACACTGAAGCTTTCTTT	CSASDPTGNTEAFF
-	many	TRBV29-1	TRBJ2-1	TGCAGCGCAGATAATTGGGACGGTTTATCCTTC	CSADNWDGLSF
-	many	TRBV7-9	TRBJ2-1	TGTGCCAGCAGCTTACTGGTTGAGCAGTTCTTC	CASSLLVEQFF
-	-	TRBV5-1	TRBJ2-5	TGCGCCAGCAGTTTTAAGGGGACAGAGACCCAGTACTTC	CASSFKGTETQYF
-	many	TRBV7-2	TRBJ2-7	TGTGCCAGCAGCTTTGGGACTCTAAACTACGAGCAGTACTTC	CASSFGTLNYEQYF
TRBD2	many	TRBV5-1	TRBJ2-1	TGCGCCAGCAGCTTGGTTAGCGGGGGTTACAATGAGCAGTTCTTC	CASSLVSGGYNEQFF
TRBD2	-	TRBV5-4	TRBJ2-5	TGTGCCAGCAGCTCCCAACGGGGGGACCTCCAAGAGACCCAGTACTTC	CASSSQRGDLQETQYF
TRBD2	many	TRBV3-1	TRBJ2-3	TGTGCCAGCAGTCAGAGACTAGCGGGGGCCACAGATACGCAGTATTTT	CASSQRLAGATDTQYF
TRBD1	many	TRBV2	TRBJ2-2	TGTGCCAGCAGAGCGACAGGGATGGACACCGGGGAGCTGTTTTTT	CASRATGMDTGELFF
TRBD1	many	TRBV9	TRBJ1-6	TGTGCCAGCAGCGTTAGGACAGGGGGTAATTCACCCCTCCACTTT	CASSVRTGGNSPLHF
TRBD1	many	TRBV10-3	TRBJ2-7	TGTGCCGTCGGGACGAACAGGGGAGACGAGCAGTACTTC	CAVGTNRGDEQYF
-	many	TRBV5-1	TRBJ2-2	TGCGCCAGCAGCACGGGCCACGGGGACACCGGGGAGCTGTTTTTT	CASSTGHGDTGELFF
TRBD1	many	TRBV19	TRBJ2-7	TGTGCCAGTAGTCCCCGGACAGGGTACTCCTACGAGCAGTACTTC	CASSPRTGYSYEQYF
TRBD2	many	TRBV5-1	TRBJ2-3	TGCGCCAGCAGCTTGCGGTCAGGGACTATCACAGATACGCAGTATTTT	CASSLRSGTITDTQYF
-	many	TRBV7-2	TRBJ2-7	TGTGCCAGCACCGAAATTTTGGGGGAGCAGTACTTC	CASTEILGEQYF
-	many	TRBV20-1	TRBJ1-5	TGCAGTGCTAGAGATCAGGGACGGTACAATCAGCCCCAGCATTTT	CSARDQGRYNQPQHF
-	many	TRBV20-1	TRBJ1-5	TGCAGTGCTGCCTCCGACCTGGAGAATCAGCCCCAGCATTTT	CSAASDLENQPQHF
-	many	TRBV5-1	TRBJ1-6	TGCGCCAGCAGCATTGGGACAAGGGATTCACCCCTCCACTTT	CASSIGTRDSPLHF
-	many	TRBV29-1	TRBJ2-7	TGCAGCGCCTTGAAAGGAGTCTACGAGCAGTACTTC	CSALKGVYEQYF
-	many	TRBV3-1	TRBJ1-6	TGTGCCAGCAGCCCCGAAGGAGGGTTATATAATTCACCCCTCCACTTT	CASSPEGGLYNSPLHF
TRBD2	-	TRBV3-1	TRBJ2-6	TGTGCCAGCAGAAGAGCGGGGGCCCACTCTGGGGCCAACGTCCTGACTTTC	CASRRAGAHSGANVLTF
-	many	TRBV7-8	TRBJ2-4	TGTGCCAGCAGCTGGGACGGGGGACTTGCGGGAGCCAAAAACATTCAGTACTTC	CASSWDGGLAGAKNIQYF
TRBD2	few	TRBV19	TRBJ2-5	TGTGCCAGTAGTAAGTGGACTAGCGGAAAACAAGAGACCCAGTACTTC	CASSKWTSGKQETQYF
-	many	TRBV6-2/TRBV6-3	TRBJ2-2	TGTGCCAGCAGTTACATGGGGGCGCAGAAGGAGCTGTTTTTT	CASSYMGAQKELFF
-	many	TRBV20-1	TRBJ2-1	TGCAGTTGGGGGAGCGAGTACAATGAGCAGTTCTTC	CSWGSEYNEQFF
-	many	TRBV7-2	TRBJ2-7	TGTGCCAGCAGCTTAGATTTGAGTGGGCAGTACTTC	CASSLDLSGQYF
-	many	TRBV5-1	TRBJ2-4	TGCGCCAGCAGCTTAGGCGGGGAGGCCAAAAACATTCAGTACTTC	CASSLGGEAKNIQYF
-	many	TRBV5-1	TRBJ1-2	TGCGCCAGCAGCTTGGTATCTAACTATGGCTACACCTTC	CASSLVSNYGYTF
-	many	TRBV4-3	TRBJ1-1	TGCGCCAGCAGCCAAGATCGAGGTCGGAATGAAGCTTTCTTT	CASSQDRGRNEAFF
-	many	TRBV29-1	TRBJ1-1	TGCAGCGTTGTCGGCGTGGCAGGGGCGAACACTGAAGCTTTCTTT	CSVVGVAGANTEAFF
TRBD1	many	TRBV20-1	TRBJ2-3	TGCAGTGCAAAGGGGGCTTCTAGCACAGATACGCAGTATTTT	CSAKGASSTDTQYF
-	many	TRBV11-2	TRBJ1-1	TGTGCCAGCAGCTTATCACAGGTTAAGGGCGCTGAAGCTTTCTTT	CASSLSQVKGAEAFF
TRBD1	-	TRBV2	TRBJ1-5	TGTACCATCTGTTTCCTCCGGGACAGGGTGGGATTAGGCAATCAGCCCCAGCATTTT	CTICFLRDRVGLGNQPQHF
-	many	TRBV20-1	TRBJ2-5	TGCAGTGCTAGAGAAGGACTCCGAGACCAGTACTTC	CSAREGLRDQYF
-	many	TRBV11-2	TRBJ1-1	TGTGCCAGCAGCTTAGGAATACGGAACACTGAAGCTTTCTTT	CASSLGIRNTEAFF